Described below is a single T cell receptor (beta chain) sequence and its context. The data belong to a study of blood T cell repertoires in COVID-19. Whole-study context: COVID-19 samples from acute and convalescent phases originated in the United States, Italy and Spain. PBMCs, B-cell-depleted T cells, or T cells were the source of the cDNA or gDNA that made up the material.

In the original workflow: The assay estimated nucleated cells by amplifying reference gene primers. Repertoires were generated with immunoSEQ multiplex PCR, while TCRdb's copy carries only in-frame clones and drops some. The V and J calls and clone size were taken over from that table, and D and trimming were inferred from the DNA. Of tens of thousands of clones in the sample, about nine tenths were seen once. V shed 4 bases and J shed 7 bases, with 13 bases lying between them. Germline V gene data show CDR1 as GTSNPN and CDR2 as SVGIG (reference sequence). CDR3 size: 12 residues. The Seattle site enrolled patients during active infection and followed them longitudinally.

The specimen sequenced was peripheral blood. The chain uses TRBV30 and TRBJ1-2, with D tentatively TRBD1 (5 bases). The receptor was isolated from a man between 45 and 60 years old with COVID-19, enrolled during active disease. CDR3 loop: CAWTTGGVGYTF. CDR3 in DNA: TGTGCCTGGACTACCGGAGGGGTTGGCTACACCTTC.